Detailed here is one T cell receptor (beta chain). The planned depth of sequencing spanned 1 in 200,000 to 1 in 1 million T cells. The method was immunoSEQ multiplex PCR; TCRdb's version includes in-frame clones alone and lacks a portion of them. The repertoire holds some 200,000 clones, with more than 70% as singletons. The entry originates in a study of cytotoxic CD8 clonotypes in ibrutinib-treated CLL. The CDR3 is 15 residues long. Germline assignment: CDR1 SGHTA and CDR2 FQGNSA. V lost 3 bases and J 0 bases, leaving 8 bases between the germline ends. Sequencing was performed on PBMCs, taken after 12 months of ibrutinib treatment. The sequence came from a human donor with chronic lymphocytic leukemia. The genes are TRBV7-2 and TRBJ1-4, with D uncertain. In DNA, the CDR3 is TGTGCCAGCAGCTTCCTGGGTGCAACTAATGAAAAACTGTTTTTT. Encoded protein: CASSFLGATNEKLFF.